These T cell receptor beta chains were read from a single sample in a study of blood T cell repertoires in COVID-19. Profiled with immunoSEQ multiplex PCR; TCRdb holds only in-frame clones, not every one. The table lists under 300,000 clones, less than 90% of them singletons. Sequencing was carried out using peripheral blood. The receptors here all came from a man aged 55-75 years with acute or convalescent COVID-19. CDR3s include the opening cysteine and the closing phenylalanine or tryptophan. The order of the fields is J gene, D gene, V gene, CDR3 protein, CDR3 DNA. The D gene is left open where the match is weak.

J gene: TRBJ2-7
D gene: TRBD2
V gene: TRBV9
CDR3 protein: CASSALAGGYEQYF
CDR3 DNA: TGTGCCAGCAGCGCCCTAGCGGGGGGCTACGAGCAGTACTTC

J gene: TRBJ2-5
D gene: TRBD1
V gene: TRBV5-1
CDR3 protein: CASSTTGTGGPGAQYF
CDR3 DNA: TGCGCCAGCAGCACCACCGGGACAGGGGGACCTGGGGCCCAGTACTTC

J gene: TRBJ2-1
D gene: TRBD2
V gene: TRBV6-6
CDR3 protein: CASSQTSGRVSSYNEQFF
CDR3 DNA: TGTGCCAGCAGTCAGACTAGCGGGAGGGTGAGCTCCTACAATGAGCAGTTCTTC

J gene: TRBJ1-4
D gene: NA
V gene: TRBV29-1
CDR3 protein: CSVQRVVDEKLFF
CDR3 DNA: TGCAGCGTGCAGAGGGTTGTCGATGAAAAACTGTTTTTT

J gene: TRBJ2-1
D gene: NA
V gene: TRBV11-3
CDR3 protein: CASSPRIRDYNEQFF
CDR3 DNA: TGTGCCAGCAGCCCAAGGATACGGGACTACAATGAGCAGTTCTTC

J gene: TRBJ1-1
D gene: NA
V gene: TRBV27
CDR3 protein: CASSLGTVGSEAFF
CDR3 DNA: TGTGCCAGCAGTTTAGGCACCGTTGGGAGTGAAGCTTTCTTT

J gene: TRBJ2-1
D gene: NA
V gene: TRBV19
CDR3 protein: CASSGLAPSSYNEQFF
CDR3 DNA: TGTGCCAGTAGCGGGCTAGCGCCTAGCTCCTACAATGAGCAGTTCTTC

J gene: TRBJ1-2
D gene: TRBD1
V gene: TRBV12-3/TRBV12-4
CDR3 protein: CASRLGTGYGYTF
CDR3 DNA: TGTGCCAGCAGGCTAGGGACAGGCTATGGCTACACCTTC

J gene: TRBJ2-7
D gene: TRBD2
V gene: TRBV10-2
CDR3 protein: CASKQGLAETYEQYF
CDR3 DNA: TGCGCCAGCAAGCAAGGACTAGCCGAAACCTACGAGCAGTACTTC

J gene: TRBJ1-2
D gene: NA
V gene: TRBV28
CDR3 protein: CASSPPSYGYTF
CDR3 DNA: TGTGCCAGCAGTCCCCCCAGCTATGGCTACACCTTC